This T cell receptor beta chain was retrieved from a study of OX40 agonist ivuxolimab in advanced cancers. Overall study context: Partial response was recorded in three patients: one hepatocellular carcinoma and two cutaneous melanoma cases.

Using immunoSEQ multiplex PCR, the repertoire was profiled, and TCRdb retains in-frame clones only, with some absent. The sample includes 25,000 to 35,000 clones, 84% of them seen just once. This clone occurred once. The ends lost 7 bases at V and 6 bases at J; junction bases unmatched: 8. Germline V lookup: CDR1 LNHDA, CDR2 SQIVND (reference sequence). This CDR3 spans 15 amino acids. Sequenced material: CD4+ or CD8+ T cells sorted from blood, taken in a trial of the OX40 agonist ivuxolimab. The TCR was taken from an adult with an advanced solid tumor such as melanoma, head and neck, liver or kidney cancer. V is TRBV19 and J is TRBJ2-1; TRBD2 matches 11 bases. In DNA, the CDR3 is TGTGCCAGTACGCACATAGCGGGGGGGCTCAATGAGCAGTTCTTC. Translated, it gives CASTHIAGGLNEQFF.